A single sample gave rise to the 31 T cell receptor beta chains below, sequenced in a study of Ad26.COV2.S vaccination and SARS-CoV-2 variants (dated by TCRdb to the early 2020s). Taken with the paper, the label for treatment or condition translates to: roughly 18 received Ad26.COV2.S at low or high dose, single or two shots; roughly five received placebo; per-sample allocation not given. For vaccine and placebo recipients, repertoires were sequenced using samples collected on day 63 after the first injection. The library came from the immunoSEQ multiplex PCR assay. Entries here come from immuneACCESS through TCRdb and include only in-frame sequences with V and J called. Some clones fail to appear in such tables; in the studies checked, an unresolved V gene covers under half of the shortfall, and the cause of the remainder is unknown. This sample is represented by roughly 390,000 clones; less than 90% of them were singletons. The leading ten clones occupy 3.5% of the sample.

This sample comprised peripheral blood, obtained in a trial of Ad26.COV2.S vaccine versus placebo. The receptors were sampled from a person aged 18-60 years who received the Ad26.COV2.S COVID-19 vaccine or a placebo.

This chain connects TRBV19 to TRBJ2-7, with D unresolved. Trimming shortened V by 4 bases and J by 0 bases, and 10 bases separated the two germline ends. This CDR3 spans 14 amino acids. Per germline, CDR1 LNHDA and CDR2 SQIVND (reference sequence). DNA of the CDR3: TGTGCCAGTAGTAACTTGGGCTTCTCCTACGAGCAGTACTTC. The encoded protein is CASSNLGFSYEQYF.

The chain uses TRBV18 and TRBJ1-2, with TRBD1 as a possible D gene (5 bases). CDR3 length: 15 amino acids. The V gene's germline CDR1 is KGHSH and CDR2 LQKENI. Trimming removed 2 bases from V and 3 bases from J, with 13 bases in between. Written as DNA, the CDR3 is TGTGCCAGCTCACCAGACCCTGGGGCTTACTATGGCTACACCTTC. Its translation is CASSPDPGAYYGYTF.

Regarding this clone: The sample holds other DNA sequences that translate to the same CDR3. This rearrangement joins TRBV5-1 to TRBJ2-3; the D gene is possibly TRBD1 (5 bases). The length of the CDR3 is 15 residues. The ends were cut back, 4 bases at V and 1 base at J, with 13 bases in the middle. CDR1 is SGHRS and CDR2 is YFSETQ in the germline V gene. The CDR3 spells CASSLDTPGTDTQYF. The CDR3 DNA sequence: TGCGCCAGCAGCCTGGACACCCCGGGCACAGATACGCAGTATTTT.

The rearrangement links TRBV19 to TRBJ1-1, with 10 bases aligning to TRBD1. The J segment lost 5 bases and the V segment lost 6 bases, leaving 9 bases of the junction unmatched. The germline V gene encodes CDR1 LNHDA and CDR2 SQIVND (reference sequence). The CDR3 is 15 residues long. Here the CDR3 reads CASSPTGTGVTEAFF. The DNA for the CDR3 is TGTGCCAGTAGCCCAACAGGGACAGGGGTTACTGAAGCTTTCTTT.

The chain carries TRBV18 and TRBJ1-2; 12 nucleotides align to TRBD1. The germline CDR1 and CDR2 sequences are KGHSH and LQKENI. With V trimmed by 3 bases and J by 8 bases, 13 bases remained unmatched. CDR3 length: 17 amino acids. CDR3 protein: CASSPHNPGQGAWGYTF. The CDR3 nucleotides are TGTGCCAGCTCACCCCATAATCCGGGACAGGGGGCTTGGGGCTACACCTTC.

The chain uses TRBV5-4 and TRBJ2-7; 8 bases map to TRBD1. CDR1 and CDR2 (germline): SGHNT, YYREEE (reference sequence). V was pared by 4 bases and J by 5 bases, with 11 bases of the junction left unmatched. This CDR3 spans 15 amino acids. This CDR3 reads CASSLPADRDNEQYF. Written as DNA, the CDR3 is TGTGCCAGCAGCCTCCCAGCGGACAGGGACAACGAGCAGTACTTC.

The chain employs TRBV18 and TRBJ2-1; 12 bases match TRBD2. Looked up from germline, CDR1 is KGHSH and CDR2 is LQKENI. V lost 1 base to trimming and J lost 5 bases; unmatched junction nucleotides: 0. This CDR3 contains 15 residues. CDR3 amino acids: CASSPRLAGDNEQFF. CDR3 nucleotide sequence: TGTGCCAGCTCACCACGACTAGCGGGAGACAATGAGCAGTTCTTC.

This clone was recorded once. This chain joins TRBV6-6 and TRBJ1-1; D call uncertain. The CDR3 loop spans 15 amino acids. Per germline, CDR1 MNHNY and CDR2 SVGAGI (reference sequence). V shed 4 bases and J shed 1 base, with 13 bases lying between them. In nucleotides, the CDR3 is TGTGCCAGCAGTTCACAGAGCCCGCGGAACACTGAAGCTTTCTTT. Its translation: CASSSQSPRNTEAFF.

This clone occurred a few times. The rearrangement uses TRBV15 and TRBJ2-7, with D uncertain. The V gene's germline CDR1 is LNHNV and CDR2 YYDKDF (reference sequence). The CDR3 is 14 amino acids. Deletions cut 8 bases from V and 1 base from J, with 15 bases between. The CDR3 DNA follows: TGTGCCACCCAGTCCACAGAAGAGTCCTACGAGCAGTACTTC. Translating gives CATQSTEESYEQYF.

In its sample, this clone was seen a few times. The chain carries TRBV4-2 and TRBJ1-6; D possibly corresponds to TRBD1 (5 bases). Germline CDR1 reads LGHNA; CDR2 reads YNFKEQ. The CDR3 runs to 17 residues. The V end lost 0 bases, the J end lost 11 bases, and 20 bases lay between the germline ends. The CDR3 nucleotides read TGTGCCAGCAGCCAAGATATCCTCCGAAGTCAGGGAACACCCCTCCACTTT. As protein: CASSQDILRSQGTPLHF.

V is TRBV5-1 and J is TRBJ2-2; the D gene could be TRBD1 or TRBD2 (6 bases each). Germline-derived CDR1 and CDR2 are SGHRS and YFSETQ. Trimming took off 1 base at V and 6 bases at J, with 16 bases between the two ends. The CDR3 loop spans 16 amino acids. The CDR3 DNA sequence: TGCGCCAGCAGCTTGTCGGGGGCGGGCGAGGCCGGGGAGCTGTTTTTT. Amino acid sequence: CASSLSGAGEAGELFF. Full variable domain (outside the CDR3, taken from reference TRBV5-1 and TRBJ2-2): KAGVTQTPRYLIKTRGQQVTLSCSPISGHRSVSWYQQTPGQGLQFLFEYFSETQRNKGNFPGRFSGRQFSNSRSEMNVSTLELGDSALYLCASSLSGAGEAGELFFGEGSRLTVL.

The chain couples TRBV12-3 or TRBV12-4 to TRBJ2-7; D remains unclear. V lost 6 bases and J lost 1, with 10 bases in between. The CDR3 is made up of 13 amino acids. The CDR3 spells CASSRPLSYEQYF. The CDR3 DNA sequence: TGTGCCAGCAGCCGACCGCTATCCTACGAGCAGTACTTC.

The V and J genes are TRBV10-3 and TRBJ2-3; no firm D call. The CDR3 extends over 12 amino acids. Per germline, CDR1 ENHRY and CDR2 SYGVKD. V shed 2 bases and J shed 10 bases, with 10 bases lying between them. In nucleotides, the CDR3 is TGTGCCATCAGTGAGGGCCGGCTAGCGCAGTATTTT. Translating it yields CAISEGRLAQYF.

The CDR3 DNA sequence: TGCGCCAGCAGCCTGACCGGGACAGACTACAATGAGCAGTTCTTC. Its protein is CASSLTGTDYNEQFF. The V call is TRBV5-1, the J call TRBJ2-1, with 7 positions matching TRBD1. Looked up from germline, CDR1 is SGHRS and CDR2 is YFSETQ. This CDR3 spans 15 amino acids. V dropped 4 bases and J dropped 3; count of bases not matched to a gene: 7.

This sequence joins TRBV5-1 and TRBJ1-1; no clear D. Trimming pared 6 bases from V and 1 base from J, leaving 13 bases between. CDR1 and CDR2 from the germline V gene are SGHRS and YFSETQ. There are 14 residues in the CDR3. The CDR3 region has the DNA TGCGCCAGCAATCCACTCCCCGGGAACACTGAAGCTTTCTTT. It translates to CASNPLPGNTEAFF. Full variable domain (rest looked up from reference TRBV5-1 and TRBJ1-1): KAGVTQTPRYLIKTRGQQVTLSCSPISGHRSVSWYQQTPGQGLQFLFEYFSETQRNKGNFPGRFSGRQFSNSRSEMNVSTLELGDSALYLCASNPLPGNTEAFFGQGTRLTVV.

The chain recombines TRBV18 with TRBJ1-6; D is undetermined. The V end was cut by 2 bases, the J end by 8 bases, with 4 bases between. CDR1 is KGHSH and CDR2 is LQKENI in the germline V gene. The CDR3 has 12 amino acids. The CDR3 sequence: CASSPGDSPLHF. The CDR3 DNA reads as TGTGCCAGCTCACCAGGGGATTCACCCCTCCACTTT.

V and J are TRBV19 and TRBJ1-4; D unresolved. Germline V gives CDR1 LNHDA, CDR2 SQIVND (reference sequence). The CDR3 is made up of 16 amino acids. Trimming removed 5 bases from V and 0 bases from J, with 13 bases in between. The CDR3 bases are TGTGCCAGTAGTCAGCCCAAGGCAGCAACTAATGAAAAACTGTTTTTT. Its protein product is CASSQPKAATNEKLFF.

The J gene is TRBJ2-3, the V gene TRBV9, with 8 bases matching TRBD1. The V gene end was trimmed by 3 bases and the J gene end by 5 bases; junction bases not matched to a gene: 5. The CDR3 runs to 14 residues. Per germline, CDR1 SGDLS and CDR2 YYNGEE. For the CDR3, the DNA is TGTGCCAGCAGCGCCGGACAGGGAGGAGATACGCAGTATTTT. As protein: CASSAGQGGDTQYF.

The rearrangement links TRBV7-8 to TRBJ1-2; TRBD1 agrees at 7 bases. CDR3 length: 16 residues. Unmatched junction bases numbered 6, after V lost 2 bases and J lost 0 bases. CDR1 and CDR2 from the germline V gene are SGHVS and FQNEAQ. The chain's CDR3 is CASSLKDRKANYGYTF. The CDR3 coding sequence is TGTGCCAGCAGCTTAAAGGACAGGAAAGCTAACTATGGCTACACCTTC. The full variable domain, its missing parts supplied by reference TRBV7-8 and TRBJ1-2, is GAGVSQSPRYKVAKRGQDVALRCDPISGHVSLFWYQQALGQGPEFLTYFQNEAQLDKSGLPSDRFFAERPEGSVSTLKIQRTQQEDSAVYLCASSLKDRKANYGYTFGSGTRLTVV.

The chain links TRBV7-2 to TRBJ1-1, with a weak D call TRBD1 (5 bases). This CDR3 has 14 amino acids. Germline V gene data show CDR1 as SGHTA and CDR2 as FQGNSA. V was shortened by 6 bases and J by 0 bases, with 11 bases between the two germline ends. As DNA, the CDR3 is TGTGCCAGCAGTTTTGGGACGGTGAACACTGAAGCTTTCTTT. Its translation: CASSFGTVNTEAFF.

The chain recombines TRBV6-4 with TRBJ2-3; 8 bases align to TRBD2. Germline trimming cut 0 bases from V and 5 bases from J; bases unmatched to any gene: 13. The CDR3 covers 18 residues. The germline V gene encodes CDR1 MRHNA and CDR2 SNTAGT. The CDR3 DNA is TGTGCCAGCAGTGACTCGATGGAAGGAGCGGGGGTATTAGATACGCAGTATTTT. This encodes CASSDSMEGAGVLDTQYF.

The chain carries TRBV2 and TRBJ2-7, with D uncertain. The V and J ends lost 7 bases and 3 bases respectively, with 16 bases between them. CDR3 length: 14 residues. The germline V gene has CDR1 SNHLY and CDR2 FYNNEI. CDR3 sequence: CASTRVSLDYEQYF. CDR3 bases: TGTGCCAGCACCAGAGTCAGTCTCGACTACGAGCAGTACTTC.

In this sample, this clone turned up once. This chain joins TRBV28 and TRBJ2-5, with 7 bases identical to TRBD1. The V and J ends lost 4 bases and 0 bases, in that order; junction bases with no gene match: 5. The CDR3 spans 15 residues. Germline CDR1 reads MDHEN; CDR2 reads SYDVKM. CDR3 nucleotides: TGTGCCAGCAGTTGGACAGGCGACAACCAAGAGACCCAGTACTTC. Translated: CASSWTGDNQETQYF.

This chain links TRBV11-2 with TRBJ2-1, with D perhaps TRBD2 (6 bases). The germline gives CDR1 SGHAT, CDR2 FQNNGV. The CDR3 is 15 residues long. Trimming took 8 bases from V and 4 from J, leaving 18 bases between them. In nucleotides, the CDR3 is TGTGCCAGCGGTAGATCTGGGGGGAGTTACAATGAGCAGTTCTTC. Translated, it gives CASGRSGGSYNEQFF.

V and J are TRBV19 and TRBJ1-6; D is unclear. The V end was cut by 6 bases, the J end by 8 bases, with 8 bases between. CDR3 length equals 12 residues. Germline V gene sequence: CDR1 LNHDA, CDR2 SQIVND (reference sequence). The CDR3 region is CASSSGYSPLHF. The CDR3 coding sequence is TGTGCCAGTAGCTCGGGGTATTCACCCCTCCACTTT.

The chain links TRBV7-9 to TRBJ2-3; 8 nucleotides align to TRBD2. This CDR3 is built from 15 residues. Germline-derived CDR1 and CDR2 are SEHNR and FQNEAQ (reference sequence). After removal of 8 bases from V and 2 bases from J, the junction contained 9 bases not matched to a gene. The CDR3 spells CASRRTSGSTDTQYF. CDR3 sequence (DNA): TGTGCCAGCCGAAGAACTAGCGGTTCCACAGATACGCAGTATTTT.

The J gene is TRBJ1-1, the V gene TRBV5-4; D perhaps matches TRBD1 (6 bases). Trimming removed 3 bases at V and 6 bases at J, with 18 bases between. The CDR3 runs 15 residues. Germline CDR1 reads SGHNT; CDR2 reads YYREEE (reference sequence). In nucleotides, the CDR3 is TGTGCCAGCAGCTCAGATACAGGGAAGAGGGCTGAAGCTTTCTTT. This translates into CASSSDTGKRAEAFF.

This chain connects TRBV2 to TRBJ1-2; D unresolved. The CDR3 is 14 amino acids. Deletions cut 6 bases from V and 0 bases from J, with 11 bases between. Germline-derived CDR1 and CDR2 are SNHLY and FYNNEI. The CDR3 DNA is TGTGCCAGCAGGATAGGCCGAACTAACTATGGCTACACCTTC. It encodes CASRIGRTNYGYTF. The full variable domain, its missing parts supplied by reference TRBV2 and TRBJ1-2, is EPEVTQTPSHQVTQMGQEVILRCVPISNHLYFYWYRQILGQKVEFLVSFYNNEISEKSEIFDDQFSVERPDGSNFTLKIRSTKLEDSAMYFCASRIGRTNYGYTFGSGTRLTVV.

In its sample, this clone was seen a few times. For the CDR3, the DNA is TGTGCCAGCAGCCAAACAGTTTCCCCAGCCCTCCACTTT. It yields the protein CASSQTVSPALHF. This chain uses TRBV3-1 (or the pseudogene TRBV3-2) with TRBJ1-6; no clear D. CDR3 length: 13 amino acids. Germline V gives CDR1 LGHDT, CDR2 YNNKEL (reference sequence). V gave up 2 bases and J gave up 14 bases, with 13 bases separating them.

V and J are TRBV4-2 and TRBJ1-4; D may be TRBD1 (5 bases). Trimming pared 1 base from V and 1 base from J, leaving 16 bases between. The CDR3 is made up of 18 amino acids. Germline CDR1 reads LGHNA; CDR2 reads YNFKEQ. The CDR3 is CASSQGPRGVKTNEKLFF. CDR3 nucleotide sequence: TGTGCCAGCAGCCAAGGCCCCCGGGGGGTGAAAACTAATGAAAAACTGTTTTTT.

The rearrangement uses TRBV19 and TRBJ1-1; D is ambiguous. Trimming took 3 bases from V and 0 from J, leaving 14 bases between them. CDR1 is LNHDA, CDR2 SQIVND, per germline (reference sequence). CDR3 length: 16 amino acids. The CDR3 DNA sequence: TGTGCCAGTAGTATTTTGCAGGTAACTATGAACACTGAAGCTTTCTTT. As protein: CASSILQVTMNTEAFF.